The 18 T cell receptor beta chains below come from one sample, sequenced in a study of T cell repertoires in cytomegalovirus infection (dated by TCRdb to between 2019 and 2020). TCRdb shows the sequencer as Illumina HiSeq 1500. Using fastp at Q25 and MiXCR, TCRdb reprocessed the public reads and kept productive beta chains. Rows with one shared CDR3 protein collapse into an entry with the most common genes and DNA. Present in this sample are roughly 760,000 distinct CDR3 sequences, 35% of which were seen just once. The ten largest clones add up to around 2.8% of the sample. The specimen sequenced was PBMCs. The receptors derive from a human donor in good health (CMV status not recorded). Some clones in this sample may be carry-over from other donors' samples.

This clonotype was picked up a small number of times. This chain connects TRBV11-2 to TRBJ2-1, with D maybe TRBD2 (6 bases). The CDR3 is 13 amino acids. Per germline, CDR1 SGHAT and CDR2 FQNNGV. V lost 5 bases and J 8 bases, leaving 13 bases between the germline ends. Here the CDR3 DNA reads TGTGCCAGCAGCCTACCCCCGGGGGATGAGCAGTTCTTC. This gives the protein CASSLPPGDEQFF.

The V call is TRBV28, the J call TRBJ1-2; the D is unclear. Germline V gene sequence: CDR1 MDHEN, CDR2 SYDVKM. This CDR3 contains 13 residues. Trimming removed 8 bases at V and 1 base at J, with 11 bases between. DNA of the CDR3: TGTGCCAGCGGTGGCGGGGATAACTATGGCTACACCTTC. Residues: CASGGGDNYGYTF.

DNA for the CDR3: TGTGCCAGCAGCCAAAGACAGGATTTGAGCTACGAGCAGTACTTC. It specifies CASSQRQDLSYEQYF. The chain has TRBV28 and TRBJ2-7; perhaps TRBD1 as D (6 bases). Between the trimmed V and J ends, which lost 6 bases and 3 bases, there was a span of 18 bases. Germline V lookup: CDR1 MDHEN, CDR2 SYDVKM. This CDR3 spans 15 amino acids.

The genes are TRBV6-2 or TRBV6-3 and TRBJ2-5; D not resolved. Trimming left V 7 bases short and J 5 bases short, with 11 bases between. CDR1 MNHEY and CDR2 SVGEGT come from the germline V gene. The CDR3 has 12 residues. The CDR3 protein is CASTSLRETQYF. The CDR3 DNA follows: TGTGCCAGCACCTCCCTGCGGGAGACCCAGTACTTC.

In its sample, this clonotype was seen many times. V and J are TRBV7-2 and TRBJ2-7; 7 bases align to TRBD2. The V gene end was trimmed by 2 bases and the J gene end by 1 base; junction bases not matched to a gene: 11. The CDR3 runs to 17 residues. Germline V CDR1 and CDR2: SGHTA, FQGNSA. CDR3 loop: CASSLIAGGSLSYEQYF. Written as DNA, the CDR3 is TGTGCCAGCAGCTTAATCGCCGGCGGGAGTCTTTCCTACGAGCAGTACTTC.

Here the CDR3 reads CASSLRPLAGGTDTQYF. CDR3 coding DNA: TGTGCCAGCAGCTTACGTCCACTAGCGGGGGGCACAGATACGCAGTATTTT. The chain employs TRBV11-2 and TRBJ2-3; TRBD2 matches 11 bases. The J segment lost 1 base and the V segment lost 2 bases, leaving 5 bases of the junction unmatched. Per the germline V gene, CDR1 is SGHAT and CDR2 is FQNNGV. The CDR3 has 17 residues.

This clonotype was detected a few times. The V and J genes are TRBV12-5 and TRBJ2-2; D is undetermined. The V and J ends lost 1 base and 4 bases respectively, with 7 bases between them. The CDR3 covers 14 residues. Per germline, CDR1 LGHNT and CDR2 FRNRAP. The CDR3 loop is CASGLGDSTGELFF. CDR3 sequence (DNA): TGTGCTAGTGGTTTGGGAGATTCCACCGGGGAGCTGTTTTTT.

There are many counts of this clonotype. The chain recombines TRBV11-2 with TRBJ2-4; D is ambiguous. CDR1 and CDR2 from the germline V gene are SGHAT and FQNNGV. CDR3 length equals 17 residues. V lost 0 bases and J 1 base, leaving 13 bases between the germline ends. CDR3 residues: CASSLELGMTAKNIQYF. CDR3 DNA: TGTGCCAGCAGCTTAGAACTGGGGATGACGGCCAAAAACATTCAGTACTTC.

This rearrangement joins TRBV28 to TRBJ2-3; D may be TRBD2 (5 bases). The germline V and J ends were trimmed by 6 bases and 2 bases, with 15 bases remaining between them. This CDR3 is 15 amino acids long. The germline V gene has CDR1 MDHEN and CDR2 SYDVKM. The CDR3 loop reads CASSPSRVLTDTQYF. The CDR3 coding sequence is TGTGCCAGCAGCCCTAGCCGGGTCCTCACAGATACGCAGTATTTT.

The chain uses TRBV24-1 and TRBJ2-1; TRBD2 aligns across 15 bases. This CDR3 has 20 residues. Trimming took 3 bases from V and 1 from J; bases not matched to a gene: 9. Germline V lookup: CDR1 KGHDR, CDR2 SFDVKD. For the CDR3, the DNA is TGTGCCACCAGTGATCCTACCGGGACTAGCGGGGGGTTATCCTACAATGAGCAGTTCTTC. The encoded protein is CATSDPTGTSGGLSYNEQFF.

The chain links TRBV6-6 to TRBJ2-7, with 7 bases fitting TRBD1. The V gene end was trimmed by 8 bases and the J gene end by 2 bases; junction bases not matched to a gene: 6. In germline, CDR1 is MNHNY, CDR2 SVGAGI (reference sequence). The CDR3 runs 13 residues. CDR3 protein: CASGIDRAYEQYF. CDR3 DNA sequence: TGTGCCAGCGGAATTGACAGGGCCTACGAGCAGTACTTC.

The table lists this clonotype with a few counts. The chain links TRBV6-1 to TRBJ1-1; D possibly corresponds to TRBD1 (6 bases). Germline V gives CDR1 MNHNS, CDR2 SASEGT. There are 16 residues in the CDR3. V lost 1 base and J 5 bases, leaving 17 bases between the germline ends. The CDR3 spells CASSEGSRGGRTEAFF. The CDR3 DNA sequence: TGTGCCAGCAGTGAAGGCTCGCGCGGGGGCAGGACTGAAGCTTTCTTT.

This clonotype was seen repeatedly, ten times or more. DNA of the CDR3: TGTGCCAGCAGCCGAAGAGACAGGGGGTGGTTCCATGGCTACACCTTC. It translates to CASSRRDRGWFHGYTF. The chain uses TRBV7-2 and TRBJ1-2; 9 bases are a match to TRBD1. Germline assignment: CDR1 SGHTA and CDR2 FQGNSA. Unmatched junction bases numbered 13, after V lost 5 bases and J lost 6 bases. This CDR3 has 16 amino acids. Full variable domain (missing parts from reference TRBV7-2 and TRBJ1-2): GAGVSQSPSNKVTEKGKDVELRCDPISGHTALYWYRQSLGQGLEFLIYFQGNSAPDKSGLPSDRFSAERTGGSVSTLTIQRTQQEDSAVYLCASSRRDRGWFHGYTFGSGTRLTVV.

The V gene is TRBV29-1, the J gene TRBJ1-1; possibly TRBD1 for D (5 bases). CDR1 is SQVTM and CDR2 is ANQGSEA in the germline V gene. The CDR3 runs to 13 residues. Trimming cost V 3 bases and J 5 bases, with 13 bases left between them. CDR3 sequence (DNA): TGCAGCGTTGACGACAGCGGGGGTACTGAAGCTTTCTTT. It is translated as CSVDDSGGTEAFF.

This clonotype came up a few times. V usage is TRBV15 and J usage is TRBJ2-1; 7 bases map to TRBD1. The CDR3 totals 13 residues. Germline CDR1 LNHNV, CDR2 YYDKDF (reference sequence). V lost 10 bases to trimming and J lost 2 bases; unmatched junction nucleotides: 5. CDR3 DNA sequence: TGTGCCATCCTGGACAGGACCTACAATGAGCAGTTCTTC. Protein product: CAILDRTYNEQFF.

J is TRBJ2-1 and V is TRBV5-1; D ambiguous. V lost 2 bases and J 14 bases, leaving 14 bases between the germline ends. From germline, CDR1 is SGHRS and CDR2 YFSETQ. This CDR3 region has 12 residues. The CDR3 region is CASSFDRSKEFF. CDR3 sequence (DNA): TGCGCCAGCAGCTTCGATCGTAGTAAGGAGTTCTTC.

The chain has TRBV28 and TRBJ2-2, with 9 bases that match TRBD1. Germline V gene lookup returns CDR1 MDHEN and CDR2 SYDVKM. This CDR3 spans 21 amino acids. J was trimmed by 0 bases and V by 5 bases; bases with no gene match: 19. The CDR3 here is CASSPTPHRGRDRANTGELFF. The CDR3 coding sequence is TGTGCCAGCAGTCCTACCCCACATCGCGGCCGGGACAGGGCGAACACCGGGGAGCTGTTTTTT.

The rearrangement uses TRBV7-8 and TRBJ2-6; 13 bases match TRBD2. Germline V gene lookup returns CDR1 SGHVS and CDR2 FQNEAQ. The V segment lost 4 bases and the J segment 3 bases; nucleotides outside the gene matches: 9. CDR3 length equals 19 residues. CDR3: CASSSRTSGRVYGANVLTF. The CDR3 coding sequence is TGTGCCAGCAGCTCTCGGACTAGCGGGAGAGTATATGGGGCCAACGTCCTGACTTTC.